The 25 T cell receptor beta chains below all came from one sample that was sequenced in a study of blood T cell repertoires in COVID-19. TCRdb keeps only in-frame clones here, not all; method: immunoSEQ multiplex PCR. The sample carries approximately 260,000 clones, approximately 83% recorded once. The sequenced material came from peripheral blood. These TCRs come from a woman over 75 with acute or convalescent COVID-19.

The chain links TRBV19 to TRBJ2-7; a weak D match, TRBD2 (5 bases). Trimming removed 1 base from V and 7 bases from J, with 5 bases in between. CDR3 length: 11 amino acids. Per germline, CDR1 LNHDA and CDR2 SQIVND (reference sequence). CDR3 residues: CASSIGEEQYF. CDR3 in DNA: TGTGCCAGTAGTATAGGGGAGGAGCAGTACTTC.

This clone was recorded a few times. The chain recombines TRBV2 with TRBJ2-3; tentatively, D is TRBD1 (6 bases). This CDR3 has 14 residues. Trimming stripped 8 bases from V and 3 bases from J, with 15 bases between. Germline values: CDR1 SNHLY, CDR2 FYNNEI. This chain's CDR3 is CASGQGIITDTQYF. For the CDR3, the DNA is TGTGCCAGCGGGCAGGGGATTATTACAGATACGCAGTATTTT.

This clone has just a few counts. CDR3 residues: CASSLAGGQPQHF. For the CDR3, the DNA is TGTGCCAGCAGCTTAGCGGGAGGTCAGCCCCAGCATTTT. The rearrangement uses TRBV7-2 and TRBJ1-5; D remains ambiguous. The V end was cut by 0 bases, the J end by 6 bases, with 6 bases between. CDR1 and CDR2 from the germline V gene are SGHTA and FQGNSA. This CDR3 has 13 amino acids.

V is TRBV4-1 and J is TRBJ2-5; TRBD2 might be the D (6 bases). Germline-derived CDR1 and CDR2 are MGHRA and YSYEKL. The CDR3 consists of 17 residues. With 0 bases removed from V and 1 base from J, the gap between germline ends came to 15 bases. CDR3 sequence reads: CASSQEGRPGVQETQYF. As DNA, the CDR3 is TGCGCCAGCAGCCAAGAGGGGAGACCGGGGGTCCAAGAGACCCAGTACTTC.

This chain connects TRBV6-5 to TRBJ2-7, with D unresolved. This CDR3 has 12 residues. Germline assignment: CDR1 MNHEY and CDR2 SVGAGI. Trimming cost V 5 bases and J 1 base, with 6 bases left between them. The CDR3 DNA sequence: TGTGCCAGCAGTCCTACTTCCTACGAGCAGTACTTC. The encoded protein is CASSPTSYEQYF.

V and J are TRBV30 and TRBJ1-2, with TRBD1 matching 7 bases. The CDR3 sequence is 14 residues long. Germline lookup yields CDR1 GTSNPN and CDR2 SVGIG (reference sequence). V lost 0 bases to trimming and J lost 3 bases; unmatched junction nucleotides: 4. DNA for the CDR3: TGTGCCTGGAGTGTACGCAGGGGGGACTATGGCTACACCTTC. Its translation: CAWSVRRGDYGYTF.

V usage is TRBV27 and J usage is TRBJ2-5, with 7 bases identical to TRBD2. The CDR3 spans 14 residues. Germline V gene sequence: CDR1 MNHEY, CDR2 SMNVEV (reference sequence). V shed 8 bases, J shed 9 bases, and the junction held 15 bases outside the gene matches. Here the CDR3 DNA reads TGTGCCAGCCGCACCGGGCGGGGGATGACGGCCCAGTACTTC. Encoded protein: CASRTGRGMTAQYF.

The chain combines TRBV6-5 with TRBJ1-5; no reliable D call. Per the germline V gene, CDR1 is MNHEY and CDR2 is SVGAGI. The ends were cut back, 5 bases at V and 3 bases at J, with 11 bases in the middle. This CDR3 contains 14 residues. CDR3 residues: CASSNRVVNQPQHF. In DNA form, the CDR3 reads TGTGCCAGCAGTAACCGGGTTGTCAATCAGCCCCAGCATTTT.

The chain uses TRBV2 and TRBJ1-3; D not resolved. This CDR3 is 14 amino acids long. The germline V gene has CDR1 SNHLY and CDR2 FYNNEI. Trimming removed 2 bases from V and 4 bases from J, with 9 bases in between. The CDR3 loop reads CASSERLLGNTIYF. Here the CDR3 DNA reads TGTGCCAGCAGTGAACGTCTTTTGGGAAACACCATATATTTT.

A word on this clone: In the same sample, other DNA sequences code for this CDR3. The gene calls are TRBV5-1 and TRBJ2-3; D is undetermined. V lost 1 base and J 5 bases, leaving 5 bases between the germline ends. The CDR3 runs 12 residues. The germline V gene encodes CDR1 SGHRS and CDR2 YFSETQ. This CDR3 reads CASSLPGDTQYF. The CDR3 DNA reads as TGCGCCAGCAGCTTGCCCGGAGATACGCAGTATTTT. The complete variable domain, with remaining parts taken from reference TRBV5-1 and TRBJ2-3, reads KAGVTQTPRYLIKTRGQQVTLSCSPISGHRSVSWYQQTPGQGLQFLFEYFSETQRNKGNFPGRFSGRQFSNSRSEMNVSTLELGDSALYLCASSLPGDTQYFGPGTRLTVL.

The chain is built from TRBV2 and TRBJ2-1; TRBD2 matches at 8 bases. Germline CDR1 is SNHLY and CDR2 is FYNNEI. The CDR3 has 12 amino acids. V dropped 6 bases and J dropped 11; count of bases not matched to a gene: 6. This CDR3 is CASRPAGEQQFF. Written as DNA, the CDR3 is TGTGCCAGCAGACCAGCGGGGGAACAGCAGTTCTTC.

A single count supports this clone. This rearrangement joins TRBV12-5 to TRBJ2-3, with D possibly matching TRBD2 (6 bases). V lost 3 bases and J 0 bases, leaving 7 bases between the germline ends. The CDR3 is 14 residues long. CDR1 is LGHNT and CDR2 is FRNRAP in the germline V gene. CDR3 protein: CASGFGGSTDTQYF. The CDR3, as DNA: TGTGCTAGTGGTTTCGGGGGAAGCACAGATACGCAGTATTTT.

The chain couples TRBV18 to TRBJ1-1, with 8 bases that match TRBD1. CDR1 and CDR2 from the germline V gene are KGHSH and LQKENI. The ends lost 8 bases at V and 1 base at J; junction bases unmatched: 6. This CDR3 region has 14 residues. This chain's CDR3 is CASVQGGENTEAFF. CDR3 coding DNA: TGTGCCAGCGTACAGGGGGGAGAGAACACTGAAGCTTTCTTT.

The chain links TRBV2 to TRBJ2-1, with a weak D call TRBD1 (6 bases). The V and J ends lost 1 base and 7 bases respectively, with 11 bases between them. This CDR3 has 14 residues. Germline CDR1 reads SNHLY; CDR2 reads FYNNEI. The CDR3 bases are TGTGCCAGCAGTGAAGAACAGGGCCCGAATGAGCAGTTCTTC. It specifies CASSEEQGPNEQFF.

The V and J genes are TRBV5-1 and TRBJ1-5, with no clear D. Between the trimmed V and J ends, which lost 0 bases and 9 bases, there was a span of 10 bases. The V gene's germline CDR1 is SGHRS and CDR2 YFSETQ. The CDR3 has 13 amino acids. CDR3 residues: CASSLDGMAPQHF. The CDR3, as DNA: TGCGCCAGCAGCTTGGACGGGATGGCGCCCCAGCATTTT.

This clone was seen only once. The chain couples TRBV6-2 or TRBV6-3 to TRBJ1-6; 9 bases agree with TRBD1. The V gene end was trimmed by 2 bases and the J gene end by 10 bases; junction bases not matched to a gene: 6. CDR3 length: 15 amino acids. Germline V gene data show CDR1 as MNHEY and CDR2 as SVGEGT. DNA for the CDR3: TGTGCCAGCAGTTACGACCGGGACAGGGAATCACCCCTCCACTTT. Translated: CASSYDRDRESPLHF.

This chain joins TRBV2 and TRBJ1-1, with a tentative D call TRBD1 (5 bases). Trimming stripped 3 bases from V and 1 base from J, with 12 bases between. CDR3 length: 15 amino acids. The germline CDR1 and CDR2 sequences are SNHLY and FYNNEI. The DNA for the CDR3 is TGTGCCAGCAGTGACTTCAGGGCGGCGAACACTGAAGCTTTCTTT. Translation gives CASSDFRAANTEAFF.

This chain uses TRBV27 with TRBJ1-5; 9 bases are shared with TRBD1. Germline V gene sequence: CDR1 MNHEY, CDR2 SMNVEV (reference sequence). This CDR3 is built from 14 residues. V lost 6 bases and J lost 6; bases outside the gene matches: 6. CDR3 sequence (DNA): TGTGCCAGCAGCCCAGGGACAGGGCTTCAGCCCCAGCATTTT. This gives the protein CASSPGTGLQPQHF.

The chain carries TRBV18 and TRBJ2-1; the D is unclear. The CDR3 loop spans 16 amino acids. Looked up from germline, CDR1 is KGHSH and CDR2 is LQKENI. V dropped 0 bases and J dropped 0 bases, with 9 bases sitting between them. The CDR3 here is CASSPPGSSSYNEQFF. CDR3 nucleotide sequence: TGTGCCAGCTCACCACCGGGCAGTAGCTCCTACAATGAGCAGTTCTTC.

This chain connects TRBV9 to TRBJ2-2; 10 bases line up with TRBD1. The CDR3 is made up of 15 amino acids. V lost 3 bases to trimming and J lost 6 bases; unmatched junction nucleotides: 5. CDR1 SGDLS and CDR2 YYNGEE come from the germline V gene. The CDR3 reads CASSASGTGAGELFF. CDR3 DNA: TGTGCCAGCAGCGCCTCCGGGACAGGGGCCGGGGAGCTGTTTTTT.

V and J are TRBV12-3 or TRBV12-4 and TRBJ1-1, with 7 bases that match TRBD1. V shed 5 bases and J 8 bases; nucleotides not matched to a gene: 8. The CDR3 has 13 amino acids. This chain's CDR3 is CASSLTGAGEAFF. As DNA, the CDR3 is TGTGCCAGCAGTCTTACAGGGGCGGGCGAAGCTTTCTTT.

This clone was observed a few times. The chain employs TRBV3-1 (or the pseudogene TRBV3-2) and TRBJ2-7; 7 bases match TRBD1. This CDR3 has 12 residues. After removal of 3 bases from V and 6 bases from J, the junction contained 2 bases not matched to a gene. Germline loops: CDR1 LGHDT, CDR2 YNNKEL (reference sequence). The CDR3, as DNA: TGTGCCAGCAGCCACTACAGGGGCGAGCAGTACTTC. Its translation is CASSHYRGEQYF.

This chain connects TRBV4-1 to TRBJ2-2, with 11 bases identical to TRBD2. This CDR3 has 18 amino acids. Trimming removed 2 bases from V and 9 bases from J; junction bases left unmatched: 14. Per germline, CDR1 MGHRA and CDR2 YSYEKL. This CDR3 reads CASSQLAGGVSPIWELFF. The CDR3 region has the DNA TGCGCCAGCAGCCAACTAGCGGGGGGCGTTTCTCCCATCTGGGAGCTGTTTTTT.

The CDR3 protein is CASSKVGDREVGYTF. The CDR3 DNA reads TGTGCCAGCAGCAAAGTGGGGGACAGGGAGGTTGGCTACACCTTC. V gene TRBV21-1 combines with J gene TRBJ1-2; TRBD1 was called by the table and not checked on the DNA. TRBV21-1 represents a pseudogene. This CDR3 is built from 15 residues.

The V gene is TRBV2, the J gene TRBJ1-2; no reliable D call. V was pared by 4 bases and J by 8 bases, with 14 bases between. The CDR3 consists of 13 residues. Germline CDR1 reads SNHLY; CDR2 reads FYNNEI. The CDR3: CASSVRRFDGYTF. The CDR3 bases are TGTGCCAGCAGTGTGCGGCGGTTCGACGGCTACACCTTC.